These 21 T cell receptor beta chains were sequenced from one sample in a study of lymphopenia after photon versus proton radiotherapy. Using immunoSEQ multiplex PCR, the repertoire was profiled, and TCRdb retains in-frame clones only, with some absent. The repertoire consists of roughly 30,000 clones, with 94% occurring once and the leading ten covering just over 0.7%. Sequenced here: peripheral blood, sampled from a patient treated with photon-based radiotherapy. These receptors were obtained from a woman in her fifties or sixties with cholangiocarcinoma.

This chain connects TRBV9 to TRBJ1-5, with a weak D call TRBD1 (5 bases). Germline V lookup: CDR1 SGDLS, CDR2 YYNGEE. The length of the CDR3 is 18 residues. V lost 3 bases and J 1 base, leaving 20 bases between the germline ends. CDR3 DNA: TGTGCCAGCAGCGCGAGCTACAGGATTCTTATAAGCAATCAGCCCCAGCATTTT. Residues: CASSASYRILISNQPQHF.

DNA for the CDR3: TGTGCCTGGAGTGTTGACAGGGCCGGTCCAGGCGAGCAGTACTTC. It translates to CAWSVDRAGPGEQYF. The rearrangement links TRBV30 to TRBJ2-7; 7 bases are shared with TRBD1. The CDR3 has 15 amino acids. In germline, CDR1 is GTSNPN, CDR2 SVGIG (reference sequence). Trimming cost V 0 bases and J 6 bases; bases outside gene matches: 11.

The chain joins TRBV5-4 to TRBJ2-7, with unresolved D. Germline V gene sequence: CDR1 SGHNT, CDR2 YYREEE (reference sequence). The CDR3 has 13 residues. V was cut by 3 bases and J by 1 base, with 8 bases left in between. The CDR3 sequence is CASSSSLSYEQYF. The CDR3 nucleotides are TGTGCCAGCAGCTCTAGTTTGTCCTACGAGCAGTACTTC.

This chain connects TRBV7-8 to TRBJ1-2; tentative D call: TRBD1 (5 bases). CDR3 length: 18 residues. The germline CDR1 and CDR2 sequences are SGHVS and FQNEAQ. V lost 5 bases to trimming and J lost 1 base, with 23 bases between them. The DNA for the CDR3 is TGTGCCAGCAGCGGGAGGCACAGGTCCTCTACCATTAACTATGGCTACACCTTC. It yields the protein CASSGRHRSSTINYGYTF.

V usage is TRBV5-6 and J usage is TRBJ2-7; maybe TRBD2 (6 bases). Trimming pared 4 bases from V and 3 bases from J, leaving 11 bases between. The CDR3 extends over 13 amino acids. Germline V gene lookup returns CDR1 SGHDT and CDR2 YYEEEE. The CDR3 is CASSLSGVYEQYF. The CDR3 coding sequence is TGTGCCAGCAGCCTGTCGGGAGTCTACGAGCAGTACTTC.

The count of this clone is one. The junction shows a germline mismatch at one end, possibly a read error. V is TRBV9 and J is TRBJ2-3; 8 positions agree with TRBD2. Germline V gene data show CDR1 as SGDLS and CDR2 as YYNGEE. This CDR3 has 17 residues. The CDR3 bases are TGTGCCAGCAGCCCTGGAGGATCGGGGGGGGCCACACATACGCAGTATTTT. Its translation is CASSPGGSGGATHTQYF.

This sequence joins TRBV11-2 and TRBJ1-2; 9 bases are shared with TRBD1. In germline, CDR1 is SGHAT, CDR2 FQNNGV. This CDR3 spans 18 amino acids. V lost 4 bases, J lost 2 bases, and 14 bases stayed unmatched. The CDR3 sequence is CASSSPKGRDRENYGYTF. The CDR3 DNA is TGTGCCAGCAGCTCACCTAAGGGCCGGGACAGGGAGAACTATGGCTACACCTTC.

The chain links TRBV18 to TRBJ2-1, with D possibly matching TRBD2 (5 bases). CDR1 is KGHSH and CDR2 is LQKENI in the germline V gene. CDR3 length: 15 residues. The V end lost 1 base, the J end lost 7 bases, and 14 bases lay between the germline ends. Here the CDR3 reads CASSPRPPGINEQFF. The CDR3 DNA reads as TGTGCCAGCTCACCACGACCCCCGGGGATTAATGAGCAGTTCTTC. Full variable domain (rest looked up from reference TRBV18 and TRBJ2-1): NAGVMQNPRHLVRRRGQEARLRCSPMKGHSHVYWYRQLPEEGLKFMVYLQKENIIDESGMPKERFSAEFPKEGPSILRIQQVVRGDSAAYFCASSPRPPGINEQFFGPGTRLTVL.

This chain connects TRBV5-4 to TRBJ2-2, with 8 bases that match TRBD1. This CDR3 has 17 residues. Germline V CDR1 and CDR2: SGHNT, YYREEE (reference sequence). The V gene end was trimmed by 6 bases and the J gene end by 1 base; junction bases not matched to a gene: 11. CDR3 sequence reads: CASTKASDRGNTGELFF. CDR3 DNA: TGTGCCAGCACCAAAGCCTCTGACAGGGGGAACACCGGGGAGCTGTTTTTT.

The CDR3 protein is CASSFSGRAEQFF. The DNA of the CDR3 is TGTGCCAGCAGCTTTTCAGGACGAGCCGAGCAGTTCTTC. J is TRBJ2-1 and V is TRBV7-2; no clear D gene. Trimming took off 3 bases at V and 10 bases at J, with 13 bases between the two ends. Per germline, CDR1 SGHTA and CDR2 FQGNSA. This CDR3 spans 13 amino acids.

The chain carries TRBV5-4 and TRBJ1-6; D unresolved. V was shortened by 0 bases and J by 5 bases, with 6 bases between the two germline ends. Germline CDR1 reads SGHNT; CDR2 reads YYREEE (reference sequence). The CDR3 totals 14 residues. The CDR3, as DNA: TGTGCCAGCAGCTTGGAAGGGAATAATTCACCCCTCCACTTT. Translated: CASSLEGNNSPLHF.

This chain links TRBV7-8 with TRBJ2-3, with TRBD2 matching over 7 bases. The V gene end was trimmed by 4 bases and the J gene end by 4 bases; junction bases not matched to a gene: 5. Looked up from germline, CDR1 is SGHVS and CDR2 is FQNEAQ. The CDR3 is made up of 14 amino acids. CDR3 bases: TGTGCCAGCAGCTCTCTGGGGGGGGCAGATACGCAGTATTTT. This codes for CASSSLGGADTQYF. Variable domain in full (rest from reference TRBV7-8 and TRBJ2-3): GAGVSQSPRYKVAKRGQDVALRCDPISGHVSLFWYQQALGQGPEFLTYFQNEAQLDKSGLPSDRFFAERPEGSVSTLKIQRTQQEDSAVYLCASSSLGGADTQYFGPGTRLTVL.

The chain joins TRBV27 to TRBJ1-6; D possibly corresponds to TRBD1 (5 bases). The CDR3 covers 15 residues. The V end was cut by 3 bases, the J end by 5 bases, with 11 bases between. The germline CDR1 and CDR2 sequences are MNHEY and SMNVEV (reference sequence). The CDR3 sequence: CASSLWGLNNSPLHF. CDR3 coding DNA: TGTGCCAGCAGTTTGTGGGGCCTGAATAATTCACCCCTCCACTTT.

The V call is TRBV28, the J call TRBJ1-5; possible D gene TRBD1, 5 bases. This CDR3 contains 16 residues. V lost 2 bases to trimming and J lost 6 bases, with 17 bases between them. The germline V gene has CDR1 MDHEN and CDR2 SYDVKM. CDR3 region: CASSLKGPAGPQPQHF. The CDR3 DNA reads as TGTGCCAGCAGTTTAAAGGGGCCCGCAGGGCCTCAGCCCCAGCATTTT.

The J gene is TRBJ1-3, the V gene TRBV9; D perhaps matches TRBD1 (6 bases). This CDR3 region has 14 residues. V gave up 2 bases and J gave up 4 bases, with 10 bases separating them. Germline V CDR1 and CDR2: SGDLS, YYNGEE. The CDR3 loop reads CASSVEGTGNTIYF. The CDR3 region has the DNA TGTGCCAGCAGCGTCGAAGGGACAGGAAACACCATATATTTT.

This clone is a singleton in its sample. The chain links TRBV7-2 to TRBJ1-3; D gene uncertain. In germline, CDR1 is SGHTA, CDR2 FQGNSA. There are 13 residues in the CDR3. Trimming removed 6 bases from V and 4 bases from J, with 10 bases in between. CDR3 sequence (DNA): TGTGCCAGCAGTGAATGGGCGGGAAACACCATATATTTT. Translating it yields CASSEWAGNTIYF.

This clone was observed a single time. The chain uses TRBV6-5 and TRBJ1-2; TRBD1 agrees at 10 bases. Germline-derived CDR1 and CDR2 are MNHEY and SVGAGI. Trimming at V came to 5 bases and at J to 6 bases, leaving 6 bases not matched to a gene. The CDR3 totals 14 residues. CDR3 loop: CASSIPGQGHGYTF. The CDR3 bases are TGTGCCAGCAGTATACCGGGACAGGGGCATGGCTACACCTTC.

This sequence joins TRBV2 and TRBJ1-1, with D hard to call. V lost 6 bases and J 1 base, leaving 15 bases between the germline ends. Germline V gene sequence: CDR1 SNHLY, CDR2 FYNNEI. The CDR3 runs 15 residues. In DNA form, the CDR3 reads TGTGCCAGCAGATCTCTCGTGGGAGGGAACACTGAAGCTTTCTTT. As protein: CASRSLVGGNTEAFF.

V usage is TRBV7-8 and J usage is TRBJ2-1, with D hard to call. This CDR3 comprises 12 residues. The germline CDR1 and CDR2 sequences are SGHVS and FQNEAQ. Trimming removed 5 bases at V and 9 bases at J, with 11 bases between. The CDR3 sequence: CASSHRRFEQFF. The CDR3 region has the DNA TGTGCCAGCAGCCACCGTCGGTTTGAGCAGTTCTTC.

J is TRBJ2-7 and V is TRBV10-3; D gene uncertain. Germline CDR1 reads ENHRY; CDR2 reads SYGVKD. The CDR3 runs 11 residues. V lost 9 bases to trimming and J lost 3 bases, with 9 bases between them. The CDR3 protein is CAIRNGYEQYF. Written as DNA, the CDR3 is TGTGCCATTAGAAACGGCTACGAGCAGTACTTC.

The rearrangement links TRBV7-8 to TRBJ2-2; a possible D gene is TRBD2 (6 bases). The CDR3 extends over 17 amino acids. Germline loops: CDR1 SGHVS, CDR2 FQNEAQ. Trimming shortened V by 4 bases and J by 3 bases, and 18 bases separated the two germline ends. Here the CDR3 DNA reads TGTGCCAGCAGCTCGGGGGTTTGGACACAACACACCGGGGAGCTGTTTTTT. Translating gives CASSSGVWTQHTGELFF.